This T cell receptor (beta chain) was obtained from a study of T cells in Graves' hyperthyroidism and ophthalmopathy (dated by TCRdb to about 2019). For the wider study: Peripheral blood samples were taken at the time of initial diagnosis, prior to any treatment. TCR V-J signatures able to tell the groups apart were searched for in a discovery cohort of around 95 patients, of whom around 42 had Graves' ophthalmopathy and around 57 had stable Graves' hyperthyroidism. The study also compared thyroid tissue and blood T-cell repertoires from several Graves' hyperthyroidism patients. The 95 to 100 discovery patients were randomly divided into training and test sets at a 7:3 ratio. Prospective prediction of ophthalmopathy was tested in an independent validation cohort consisting of some 20 hyperthyroidism patients and some 17 patients who later progressed to ophthalmopathy. After blood sampling, hyperthyroidism patients were treated with methimazole at a starting dose of 30 mg daily, and ophthalmopathy patients were treated with high-dose intravenous methylprednisolone. The paper reports TCR Vbeta CDR3 sequencing of over 130 peripheral blood samples: over 40 ophthalmopathy, fewer than 85 hyperthyroidism and 17 progressor patients. Summary of the overall study and its limitations: Sample size was not statistically predetermined, and investigators were not blinded to group allocation. During validation, the model predicted progression to ophthalmopathy a median of approximately six months ahead of onset, with roughly 65% sensitivity and less than 85% specificity. A model built on a 13 V-J signature distinguished ophthalmopathy from stable hyperthyroidism, reaching around 90% sensitivity and 81% to 83% specificity in cross-validation and 80%/75% in testing. Blood samples also contained most of the expanded thyroid clonotypes (frequency above 0.001), which suggests that blood repertoires may reflect thyroid immune responses.

Hyperthyroidism patients were newly diagnosed, had a disease duration of under 2 months, and were aged 18 to 65 years. The study excluded patients with uncontrolled infections, other autoimmune diseases, pregnancy or lactation. Diagnoses were based on clinical symptoms, serum thyroxine and TRAb, thyroid ultrasound and orbital computed tomography. Blood from progressor patients was drawn when they were first diagnosed with hyperthyroidism, before any ophthalmopathy symptoms appeared. PBMCs were separated from roughly 10 ml of fresh peripheral blood using Ficoll-Paque density gradient centrifugation. Progressor patients were first diagnosed with Graves' hyperthyroidism and then developed ophthalmopathy during follow-up. Trizol reagent was used to extract total RNA, and RNA quality was then checked on an Agilent 2100 Bioanalyzer. Taken from cysteine to phenylalanine, the CDR3 has 18 residues. CDR3 DNA is the only sequence kept; it has 54 bases, read in frame from the first base.

Amplification of TCR beta CDR3 regions was carried out from RNA transcripts. The TCR CDR3 was subjected to a first round of RT-PCR using the HTBI primer set and the Qiagen OneStep RT-PCR kit. A second multiplex PCR round built the libraries, followed by size selection and purification. Sequencing of the libraries was done on an Illumina HiSeq2000 using paired-end 100 bp reads. Per the original workflow: SOAPnuke was used to process the raw data, removing reads that contained adapters or uncalled bases, had a mean Phred below 15, or lacked an exact match to the constant primer or identifier. High-quality paired reads were merged with COPE v1.2.5, and unique nucleotide sequences were defined as clonotypes. MiTCR v1.1 was used to align clonotypes to the IMGT TRBV, TRBD and TRBJ reference segments. The analysis included only V-J combinations with a frequency above 0.0001, which together covered 98% to 99.2% of the repertoires. The TCS score was defined as the ratio of F50 (clonal expansion) to E x V (chaos), calculated using BLOSUM62-based TCRdist between CDR3 peptides within each V-J. Welch's t-statistics and random forest reduced several hundred V-J features to 13, which were used in a naive Bayes classifier (R e1071). TCRdb trimmed public reads at Q25 via fastp, called clones via MiXCR and kept in-frame beta chains. Identical CDR3 protein sequences are pooled into one entry, listed with their most common genes and DNA. The V and J calls and clone size are TCRdb's, not the authors'. Across this sample there are roughly 38,000 distinct CDR3 sequences, with around 50% seen only once. The ten largest clonotypes hold approximately 6% of the sample.

This clonotype has only a few counts. No cognate antigen has been identified for it. No much larger clonotype is one base removed from it; base qualities were not supplied. The source is a woman aged 45-59 years with Graves' hyperthyroidism that later progressed to Graves' ophthalmopathy. The sequence is built from TRBV12-2 and TRBJ2-7; the table names TRBD1, a call not compared with the DNA. TRBV12-2 is labeled a pseudogene. The sequenced sample consisted of blood. The DNA is as follows: TGTGCAAGTCGCTTAGCACCCGTCGGGGGGACCATTACCTACGAGCAGTACTTC. Translated, it reads CASRLAPVGGTITYEQYF.